This T cell receptor (beta chain) stems from a study of cytomegalovirus exposure and HLA in healthy donors (dated by TCRdb to about 2017). Describing the broader study: An earlier analysis of some 600 of the donors reported 250 to 300 Gb of sequence data and 95 million to 130 million unique TCR beta sequences obtained from about 179 million T cells. The later analysis used no new phenotypic data to find candidate immune exposures, relying instead on TCR beta sequences and their occurrence across donors. Across some 400 genotyped donors of the cohort, an average of 235,054 unique TCR beta nucleotide sequences per donor were sequenced, and 15% to 20% of those sequences were non-productive. Every discovery cohort repertoire had been produced on one sequencing platform. Both class I and class II loci were covered by HLA typing, at four-digit resolution. A later analysis re-examined previously published TCR beta repertoires from 500 to 700 donors and added high-resolution HLA genotyping to investigate patterns of TCR occurrence. An early release covering about 600 HLA-typed donors comprised approximately 290 gigabases of sequencing data and 65 million to 100 million unique TCR sequences. A later genetic analysis took genome-wide SNP genotypes for about three fifths of the roughly 700 donors and used that subset as a discovery cohort. High-throughput TCR immunosequencing, statistical association of individual TCRs with disease status, and machine learning were combined to predict cytomegalovirus infection status. Because of strong linkage in the cohort, roughly five DR-DQ haplotypes were treated as single units for association and clustering. The study profiled the T cell repertoires of about 720 subjects by immunosequencing and related them to cytomegalovirus serostatus. Among the roughly 400 genotyped donors, under 90% belonged to the genetic ancestry cluster associated with self-reported Caucasian donors. A separate validation cohort of approximately 120 different subjects was used in addition to the roughly 620-subject first cohort. An earlier analysis of 500 to 650 of the donors applied high-throughput TCR beta sequencing to assess whether each TCR beta V gene segment acted as functional or pseudogenic. The aim of the study was to test whether cataloging public T cell receptors could identify signatures of past pathogen exposure. Donor age, sex, ethnicity and CMV serostatus were compiled together with the repertoire data. Typing coverage differed by locus: A, B, C, DRB1 and DQB1 were typed in about 620-630 donors, DQA1 in about 560, DPA1 in 600 to 610, and DPB1 in 450 to 490.

CDR1 and CDR2, per the germline V gene, are MNHNS and SASEGT. V and J lose 8 bases and 6 bases, and a span of 21 bases separates them. Its CDR3 holds 15 amino acids, cysteine through phenylalanine. The kept DNA is CDR3 alone, 45 bases in frame from the first base. The library was produced with the immunoSEQ multiplex PCR assay. For the multiplex PCR, a mixture combining 60 forward primers for TCR Vbeta segments and 13 reverse primers for TCR Jbeta segments was used. A multiplex PCR assay on genomic DNA amplified the CDR3 region of rearranged TCR beta genes. Amplified TCR beta libraries were sequenced as 87-base-pair reads on the Illumina HiSeq System. The original methods were these. A later analysis counted approximately 76 million unique TCR beta chains across the 666 repertoires, and roughly 10 million of these chains were shared by at least two donors. Raw reads were error-corrected and collapsed into unique sequences with a nearest-neighbor algorithm that merged closely related sequences to remove PCR and sequencing errors. Alignment of CDR3 sequences to IMGT reference sequences was used to assign V, D and J gene segments. For a sequence to be retained, a match of at least six nucleotides to both a V gene segment and a J gene segment was required. Rearrangements were called productive when the CDR3 lacked stop codons and stayed in frame with V and J; all others were non-productive. Following IMGT convention, CDR3 was defined as the stretch from the second conserved V-encoded cysteine to the conserved J-encoded phenylalanine. The earlier analysis of 500 to 750 of the donors excluded any sequence lacking an unambiguous match to a single V gene segment. An earlier analysis of almost 600 of the donors classified V segments as functional when productive rearrangements were above 56.7% and as segregating when the standard deviation between donors was above 5%. A statistical classification framework was developed to diagnose cytomegalovirus status using the catalog of TCR beta chain sequences. V and J gene assignment, in a later analysis, came from comparing TCR nucleotide sequences with IMGT/GENE-DB human TR gene sequences. The TCRdist pipeline was used in a later analysis to assign CDR3 sequences and most-parsimonious VDJ recombination scenarios. A later analysis defined each TCR beta chain by its CDR3 amino acid sequence plus V-gene family, and excluded reads lacking a unique V-gene family. A later analysis removed over 500 highly shared, low-generation-probability nucleotide sequences to deal with suspected cross-contamination and a sequencing artifact. For each public chain, a later analysis derived a clonal expansion index from normalized ranks of inferred template counts within each repertoire. In a later analysis, generation probabilities were computed using a VDJ recombination model fitted to out-of-frame rearrangements, and the results were checked against IGoR. In a later analysis, hypergeometric tests were used to score TCR-TCR, TCR-HLA and TCR-CMV co-occurrence, with a repertoire-size bias correction applied to TCR pairs. To estimate false discovery rates, a later analysis permuted the HLA or CMV assignments 20 times. In a later analysis, co-occurring TCRs were grouped using DBSCAN, with TCRdist sequence similarity added in when clustering inside HLA-allele-positive subsets. Repertoires with fewer than 30,000 or more than 120,000 public chains were left out of co-occurrence clustering, as were about 5 repertoires with anomalous nucleotide sharing. TCRdb stores this immuneACCESS table with in-frame sequences only. Part of the clones is absent; in the studies checked, under half of the shortfall reflects unresolved V genes, and no reason is known for the rest. V and J calls and clone size are copied from that table; D and trimming were computed from the DNA. This sample has around 100,000 clones in its table, and about 80% of those were observed once. The ten largest clones represent 5.8% of the sample.

The research as a whole found: In a later genetic analysis, a missense DCLRE1C variant was associated with V-gene and J-gene trimming of TCR beta chains, and the association was replicated in an independent cohort. Because the 87-base-pair reads could not distinguish some IMGT-functional V segments, including TRBV6-2 and TRBV6-3, those segments were excluded. In a later analysis, HLA-associated TCR beta chains were found to be more clonally expanded and to have lower generation probabilities than equally common non-associated chains. According to the authors, the approach could potentially be generalized to other disease states and immunological phenotypes. A group of highly shared sequence variants was considered likely to be a technical artifact of the sequencing pipeline. Sequencing depth was assumed to be roughly uniform across donors in the presence/absence analyses, though that assumption may not hold. A later genetic analysis reported fewer N-insertions in productive TCRs among donors in an Asian-associated ancestry cluster than the roughly 640-donor mean. In the study, some 160 TCR beta chains were listed as associated with cytomegalovirus. In this cohort, only TCR beta chains were sequenced, and detectable features were limited by the absence of alpha or paired-chain data. In both the original and validation cohorts, the classifier was reported to diagnose cytomegalovirus status with high specificity and sensitivity. A further reported finding was that TCR beta sequences accurately predicted the HLA-A and HLA-B alleles for most subjects in the first cohort. Because HLA typing was missing for some donors at each locus, association tests included only the typed subset. Most TCR sequences were observed very rarely across donors, whereas some public TCRs were present in many individuals. In vitro tests confirmed that a few of the cytomegalovirus-associated TCR beta chains recognize cytomegalovirus antigens. Strong co-occurrence of HLA alleles, especially DR and DQ, made assigning TCR associations to individual alleles difficult. In a later analysis, several top co-occurrence clusters were reported to appear linked to parvovirus B19, influenza, CMV and Epstein-Barr virus. In a later analysis, most CMV-associated TCR beta chains were found to appear HLA-restricted, with HLA associations seemingly driven largely by CMV exposure. CMV serostatus was the only immune exposure information available for the cohort. Specific HLA alleles were associated with more than 15,000 TCR beta sequences at a false discovery rate of 0.05 in a later analysis. About 17 rarely observed V segments, including chromosome 9 orphons, were excluded from the earlier analysis of several hundred of the donors because counts were too low. Correlated functional status among segregating V segments might reflect linkage disequilibrium, but an unknown experimental factor could not be ruled out. According to a later analysis, TCR association rates differed among HLA loci, with DRB1 alleles showing the most associated TCRs and HLA-C alleles showing the fewest. Broadly in line with IMGT annotations, most TCR beta V segments showed up in productive rearrangements about 87% or about 30% of the time in an earlier analysis of several hundred of the donors.

The cohort comprised several hundred healthy bone marrow donors. Cohort members were all nominally healthy when sampled, although unrecorded immune exposures were likely present. The donor was CMV seropositive and belonged to the group of around 300 seropositive cohort members. Every donor gave a peripheral blood sample, and the peripheral blood mononuclear cells from that sample were used for TCR beta sequencing. Genomic DNA was extracted from the blood cell samples with the Qiagen DNeasy Blood Extraction Kit. With respect to this clone: Its antigen is unknown. No quality values exist for individual bases; no much larger clone is one base distant.

This TCR derives from a man between 60 and 75 years old in good health and CMV-seropositive. The sequence links TRBV6-1 to TRBJ2-3; the D segment could be TRBD2, given 7 matching bases. Specimen: PBMCs. In nucleotide form, the sequence is TGTGCCAGCGGGGGGGAGGGGGGGCCGTTCGATACGCAGTATTTT. Its product reads: CASGGEGGPFDTQYF.